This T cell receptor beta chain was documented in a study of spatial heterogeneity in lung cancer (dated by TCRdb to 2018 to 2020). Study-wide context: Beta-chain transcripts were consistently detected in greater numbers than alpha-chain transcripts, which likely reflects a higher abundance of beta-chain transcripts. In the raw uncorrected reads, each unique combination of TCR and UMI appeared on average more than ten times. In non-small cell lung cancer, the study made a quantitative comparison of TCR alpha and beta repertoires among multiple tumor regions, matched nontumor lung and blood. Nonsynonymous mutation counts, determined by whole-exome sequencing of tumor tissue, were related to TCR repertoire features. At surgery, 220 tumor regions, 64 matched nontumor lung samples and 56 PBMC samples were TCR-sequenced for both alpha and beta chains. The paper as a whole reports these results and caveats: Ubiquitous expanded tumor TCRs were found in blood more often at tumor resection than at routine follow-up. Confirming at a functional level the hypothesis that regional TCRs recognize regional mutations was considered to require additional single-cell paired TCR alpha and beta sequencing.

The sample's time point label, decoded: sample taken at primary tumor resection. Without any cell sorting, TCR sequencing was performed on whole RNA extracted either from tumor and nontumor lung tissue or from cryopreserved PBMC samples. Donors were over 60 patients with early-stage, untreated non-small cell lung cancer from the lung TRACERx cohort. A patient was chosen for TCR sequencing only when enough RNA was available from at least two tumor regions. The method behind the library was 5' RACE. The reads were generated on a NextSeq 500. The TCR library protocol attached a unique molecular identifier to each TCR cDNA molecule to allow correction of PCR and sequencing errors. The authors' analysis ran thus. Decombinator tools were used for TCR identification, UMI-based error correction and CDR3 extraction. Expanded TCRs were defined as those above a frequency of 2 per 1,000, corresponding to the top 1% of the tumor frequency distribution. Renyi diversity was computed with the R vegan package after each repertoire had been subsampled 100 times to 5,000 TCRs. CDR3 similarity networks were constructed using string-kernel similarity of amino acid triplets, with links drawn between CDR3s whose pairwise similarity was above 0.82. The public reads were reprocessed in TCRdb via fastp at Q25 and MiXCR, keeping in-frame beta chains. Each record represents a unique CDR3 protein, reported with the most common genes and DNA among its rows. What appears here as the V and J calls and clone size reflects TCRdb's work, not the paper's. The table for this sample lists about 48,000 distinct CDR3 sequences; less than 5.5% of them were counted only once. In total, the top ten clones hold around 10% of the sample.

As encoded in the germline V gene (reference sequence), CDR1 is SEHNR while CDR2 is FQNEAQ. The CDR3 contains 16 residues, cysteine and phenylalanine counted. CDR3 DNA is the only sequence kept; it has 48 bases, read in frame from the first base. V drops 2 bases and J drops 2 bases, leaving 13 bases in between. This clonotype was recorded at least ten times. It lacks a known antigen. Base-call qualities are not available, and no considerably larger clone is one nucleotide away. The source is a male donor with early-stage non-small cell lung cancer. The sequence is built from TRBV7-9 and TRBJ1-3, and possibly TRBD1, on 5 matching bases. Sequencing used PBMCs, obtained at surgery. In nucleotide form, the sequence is TGTGCCAGCAGCTTACCCAACGGGGGAACTGGAAACACCATATATTTT. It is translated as CASSLPNGGTGNTIYF.